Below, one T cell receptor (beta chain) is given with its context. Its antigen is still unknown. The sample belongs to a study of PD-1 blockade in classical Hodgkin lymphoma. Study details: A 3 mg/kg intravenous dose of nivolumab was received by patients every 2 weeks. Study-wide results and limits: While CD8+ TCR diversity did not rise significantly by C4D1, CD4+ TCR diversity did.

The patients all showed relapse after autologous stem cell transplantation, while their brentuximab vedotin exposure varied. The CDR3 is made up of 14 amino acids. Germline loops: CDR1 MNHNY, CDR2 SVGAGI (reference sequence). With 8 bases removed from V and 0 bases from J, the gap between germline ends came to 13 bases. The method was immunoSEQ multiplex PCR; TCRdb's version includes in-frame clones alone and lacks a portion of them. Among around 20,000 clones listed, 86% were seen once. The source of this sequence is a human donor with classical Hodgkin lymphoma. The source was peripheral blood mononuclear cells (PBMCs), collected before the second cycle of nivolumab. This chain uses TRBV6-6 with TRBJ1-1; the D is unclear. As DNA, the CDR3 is TGTGCCAGCGGCGTCGGGCAGTTGAACACTGAAGCTTTCTTT. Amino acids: CASGVGQLNTEAFF.